This TCR beta chain was observed in a study of cytomegalovirus exposure and HLA in healthy donors. Study details: The roughly 130 validation repertoires used the same platform as the roughly 700 first-cohort repertoires (as reported by a later analysis).

V gave up 7 bases and J gave up 4 bases; unmatched junction bases: 12. Germline values: CDR1 MNHNY, CDR2 SVGAGI (reference sequence). The length of the CDR3 is 16 residues. About this clone: What it recognizes is unknown.

Study-wide results and limits: Through in vitro validation, three CMV-associated chains were shown to be specific for CMV antigens. Usually a TCR sequence was rare, but some public TCRs were found in many donors. Published work reported that the classifier diagnosed cytomegalovirus status with high specificity and sensitivity.

Data came from immunoSEQ multiplex PCR; TCRdb stores just in-frame clones and leaves some out. The repertoire has 150,000 or so clones, roughly nine tenths of them found once; the top ten carry roughly 9.2%. The sequence came from a woman under 30 in good health and CMV-seropositive. V usage is TRBV6-6 and J usage is TRBJ2-3; TRBD2 agrees at 9 bases. The sample consisted of PBMCs. The CDR3 spells CASKGYGSSGADTQYF. Written as DNA, the CDR3 is TGTGCCAGCAAGGGTTATGGGTCTAGCGGGGCAGATACGCAGTATTTT.